Each of the 14 T cell receptor beta chains below was sequenced from the same sample in a study of PD-1 blockade in classical Hodgkin lymphoma. Every patient experienced relapse after autologous stem cell transplantation, and brentuximab vedotin exposure varied. Some clones are missing from TCRdb's copy, which holds only in-frame ones; the method was immunoSEQ multiplex PCR. The sample lists over 20,000 clones, roughly four fifths occurring once. Specimen: peripheral blood mononuclear cells (PBMCs), collected before the second cycle of nivolumab. The receptors come from a human donor with classical Hodgkin lymphoma.

This clone is medium-sized within its sample. This chain links TRBV7-8 with TRBJ1-1; D not certain. The germline V gene has CDR1 SGHVS and CDR2 FQNEAQ. V dropped 1 base and J dropped 1 base, with 7 bases sitting between them. There are 14 residues in the CDR3. The CDR3 DNA reads TGTGCCAGCAGCTTAGTTCGAGAGAACACTGAAGCTTTCTTT. It encodes CASSLVRENTEAFF.

This chain uses TRBV6-1 with TRBJ2-7, with TRBD1 identical over 11 bases. Trimming at V came to 4 bases and at J to 6 bases, leaving 5 bases not matched to a gene. The CDR3 runs to 14 residues. Looked up from germline, CDR1 is MNHNS and CDR2 is SASEGT. Here the CDR3 reads CASSGRTGGREQYF. In DNA form, the CDR3 reads TGTGCCAGCAGTGGCCGGACAGGGGGCCGCGAGCAGTACTTC.

The chain couples TRBV2 to TRBJ2-7; the D gene is possibly TRBD1 (6 bases). Per the germline V gene, CDR1 is SNHLY and CDR2 is FYNNEI. The CDR3 length is 13 residues. V lost 10 bases and J lost 0, with 13 bases in between. The CDR3 is CAIPRDNSYEQYF. The CDR3 bases are TGTGCCATTCCCCGGGACAACTCCTACGAGCAGTACTTC.

CDR3 amino acids: CASRSRIYEQYF. The DNA for the CDR3 is TGTGCCAGCAGGTCAAGGATTTACGAGCAGTACTTC. The chain joins TRBV6-1 to TRBJ2-7; D is uncertain. Trimming took 6 bases from V and 4 from J, leaving 10 bases between them. The CDR3 length is 12 residues. Germline assignment: CDR1 MNHNS and CDR2 SASEGT.

A word on this clone: At one of its ends the junction is not consistent with the germline gene, which may arise from a read error. The V gene is TRBV5-4, the J gene TRBJ2-7; tentative D call: TRBD1 (6 bases). The germline V gene encodes CDR1 SGHNT and CDR2 YYREEE (reference sequence). The CDR3 is 14 amino acids. The chain's CDR3 is CASSLLQGSHEQYF. DNA of the CDR3: TGTGCCAGCAGCTTGCTACAGGGCTCCCACGAGCAGTACTTC.

The CDR3 DNA is TGTGCCATCGGAACCAGGGATACGCAGTATTTT. It codes for CAIGTRDTQYF. The rearrangement links TRBV15 to TRBJ2-3; D gene ambiguous. Trimming removed 10 bases from V and 6 bases from J, with 11 bases in between. The CDR3 length is 11 residues. Germline V gene lookup returns CDR1 LNHNV and CDR2 YYDKDF (reference sequence). Complete variable domain (other parts from reference TRBV15 and TRBJ2-3): DAMVIQNPRYQVTQFGKPVTLSCSQTLNHNVMYWYQQKSSQAPKLLFHYYDKDFNNEADTPDNFQSRRPNTSFCFLDIRSPGLGDTAMYLCAIGTRDTQYFGPGTRLTVL.

The chain is built from TRBV5-4 and TRBJ2-2; 8 bases are a match to TRBD2. The CDR3 has 16 amino acids. In germline, CDR1 is SGHNT, CDR2 YYREEE (reference sequence). The J segment lost 4 bases and the V segment lost 4 bases, leaving 9 bases of the junction unmatched. CDR3 loop: CASSPLAGSFTGELFF. CDR3 sequence (DNA): TGTGCCAGCAGCCCCTTAGCGGGGAGTTTCACCGGGGAGCTGTTTTTT.

The chain has TRBV7-8 and TRBJ2-5; 10 nucleotides line up with TRBD2. Trimming cost V 1 base and J 3 bases; bases outside gene matches: 2. The CDR3 runs to 15 residues. Germline CDR1 SGHVS, CDR2 FQNEAQ. In nucleotides, the CDR3 is TGTGCCAGCAGCTTAGTTCTAGCGGGAGAAGAGACCCAGTACTTC. Encoded protein: CASSLVLAGEETQYF.

The V call is TRBV27, the J call TRBJ2-1, with D perhaps TRBD2 (6 bases). CDR3 length: 12 residues. V shed 8 bases and J shed 8 bases, with 13 bases lying between them. Germline V gene lookup returns CDR1 MNHEY and CDR2 SMNVEV (reference sequence). The CDR3 region has the DNA TGTGCCAGCGGGCGGGATATGGATGAGCAGTTCTTC. This codes for CASGRDMDEQFF.

The V and J genes are TRBV10-2 and TRBJ2-2, with 7 nucleotides matching TRBD2. The V and J ends lost 2 bases and 6 bases, in that order; junction bases with no gene match: 6. Germline V gene lookup returns CDR1 WSHSY and CDR2 SAAADI. This CDR3 region has 15 residues. In DNA form, the CDR3 reads TGCGCCAGCAGTGAGGGGAGGGTTAAACCCGGGGAGCTGTTTTTT. Translation gives CASSEGRVKPGELFF.

The rearrangement links TRBV10-3 to TRBJ2-5; TRBD2 matches at 11 bases. Germline V CDR1 and CDR2: ENHRY, SYGVKD. V lost 9 bases to trimming and J lost 5 bases; unmatched junction nucleotides: 11. The CDR3 loop spans 15 amino acids. For the CDR3, the DNA is TGTGCCATAAATCTAGCGGGAGGATCCGTGGAGACCCAGTACTTC. Amino acid sequence: CAINLAGGSVETQYF.

This clone was observed once. The V call is TRBV6-1, the J call TRBJ2-7, with D unclear. CDR1 and CDR2 from the germline V gene are MNHNS and SASEGT. The CDR3 extends over 15 amino acids. The ends were cut back, 2 bases at V and 1 base at J, with 12 bases in the middle. The CDR3 loop is CASSEWVRASYEQYF. The CDR3 DNA sequence: TGTGCCAGCAGTGAATGGGTCAGAGCGTCCTACGAGCAGTACTTC.

The chain recombines TRBV2 with TRBJ1-5; D possibly corresponds to TRBD1 (5 bases). Trimming left V 7 bases short and J 0 bases short, with 13 bases between. CDR3 length: 15 amino acids. Germline loops: CDR1 SNHLY, CDR2 FYNNEI. In DNA form, the CDR3 reads TGTGCCAGCAACCGGGACGTAAATAGCAATCAGCCCCAGCATTTT. Translation: CASNRDVNSNQPQHF.

This chain connects TRBV7-2 to TRBJ2-7; a weak D match, TRBD2 (5 bases). This CDR3 has 13 amino acids. V lost 8 bases and J 4 bases, leaving 15 bases between the germline ends. Germline CDR1 is SGHTA and CDR2 is FQGNSA. The CDR3 DNA reads as TGTGCCAGCCAGAGGGTCCCAGATTACGAGCAGTACTTC. Translation gives CASQRVPDYEQYF.